Below are 22 T cell receptor beta chains sequenced from a single sample in a study of vaccination and CD4 T cells after COVID-19. Treatment noted: 10-day PBMC culture with coronavirus spike peptide pools or control peptides (ViraFEST assay). Scientists ran DNA taken from cultured CD4+ T cells through the Oncomine TCR Beta short-read assay for sequencing. TCRdb independently ran MiXCR on the PCR reads; one entry per CDR3 protein. The table has almost 20,000 distinct CDR3 sequences, 55% seen once. Their cognate antigens are unknown. The source material was CD4+ T cells from blood, cultured in vitro. These receptors all stem from a human donor who had recovered from COVID-19.

The rearrangement links TRBV11-2 to TRBJ1-5; no clear D gene. V lost 5 bases and J lost 5, with 7 bases in between. The CDR3 sequence is 12 residues long. Germline lookup yields CDR1 SGHAT and CDR2 FQNNGV. The CDR3 DNA sequence: TGTGCCAGCAGCGAATGGGATCAGCCCCAGCATTTT. Translation gives CASSEWDQPQHF.

This clonotype was seen a handful of times. The chain combines TRBV20-1 with TRBJ2-1; D might be TRBD2 (5 bases). With 0 bases removed from V and 3 bases from J, the gap between germline ends came to 12 bases. The CDR3 runs 15 residues. Germline lookup yields CDR1 DFQATT and CDR2 SNEGSKA (reference sequence). The CDR3 region has the DNA TGCAGTGCTAGAGATCGTCGCGGACTCTACAATGAGCAGTTCTTC. This codes for CSARDRRGLYNEQFF.

This clonotype was seen only a few times. The chain couples TRBV18 to TRBJ1-1; 9 bases match TRBD1. Losses at the gene ends were 0 bases for V and 3 bases for J; bases not matched to a gene: 2. The CDR3 runs to 15 residues. Looked up from germline, CDR1 is KGHSH and CDR2 is LQKENI. CDR3 DNA: TGTGCCAGCTCACCACCGACAGGGGGGGACACTGAAGCTTTCTTT. Translating it yields CASSPPTGGDTEAFF.

The V gene is TRBV27, the J gene TRBJ1-1, with 10 bases that match TRBD1. This CDR3 is built from 16 residues. CDR1 is MNHEY, CDR2 SMNVEV, per germline (reference sequence). J was trimmed by 1 base and V by 2 bases; bases with no gene match: 4. The DNA for the CDR3 is TGTGCCAGCAGTTTACTCGGACAGGGGGGGAACACTGAAGCTTTCTTT. As protein: CASSLLGQGGNTEAFF.

This clonotype was picked up a small number of times. This chain joins TRBV11-3 and TRBJ1-1; the D is unclear. Trimming removed 1 base at V and 4 bases at J, with 13 bases between. Germline V gene data show CDR1 as SGHNT and CDR2 as YENEEA. The CDR3 length is 15 residues. In DNA form, the CDR3 reads TGTGCCAGCAGCTTAGCGCGGGCCTCGGGCACTGAAGCTTTCTTT. Translated: CASSLARASGTEAFF.

This clonotype appeared a single time. The V gene is TRBV6-7, the J gene TRBJ1-1, with 8 bases identical to TRBD1. TRBV6-7 is filed as an ORF, its function uncertain. The CDR3 has 15 residues. V gave up 2 bases and J gave up 4 bases; unmatched junction bases: 6. The CDR3 coding sequence is TGTGCCAGCAGTTACGGTCGGACAGGGCGCACTGAAGCTTTCTTT. Its translation is CASSYGRTGRTEAFF.

V gene TRBV29-1 combines with J gene TRBJ1-1; D may be TRBD1 (6 bases). V was cut by 7 bases and J by 4 bases, with 19 bases left in between. CDR1 and CDR2 (germline): SQVTM, ANQGSEA. This CDR3 has 14 amino acids. This CDR3 reads CSAASQGLGTEAFF. CDR3 DNA sequence: TGCAGCGCCGCTTCCCAGGGGCTTGGCACTGAAGCTTTCTTT.

This clonotype has more than one count but fewer than ten. The chain joins TRBV28 to TRBJ1-1, with unresolved D. The CDR3 consists of 17 residues. Germline CDR1 is MDHEN and CDR2 is SYDVKM. V was pared by 4 bases and J by 3 bases, with 21 bases between. The DNA for the CDR3 is TGTGCCAGCAGTTCTAAGACACTCTGGGAGAAGGACACTGAAGCTTTCTTT. This codes for CASSSKTLWEKDTEAFF.

V and J are TRBV7-2 and TRBJ1-2; 7 bases align to TRBD1. The CDR3 length is 16 residues. J was trimmed by 8 bases and V by 3 bases; bases with no gene match: 15. In germline, CDR1 is SGHTA, CDR2 FQGNSA. The CDR3 loop is CASSFRFRDGGGGYTF. As DNA, the CDR3 is TGTGCCAGCAGCTTCCGCTTCAGAGACGGAGGGGGCGGCTACACCTTC.

The chain uses TRBV7-9 and TRBJ1-2, with TRBD1 matching 7 bases. Germline CDR1 reads SEHNR; CDR2 reads FQNEAQ (reference sequence). The V and J ends lost 8 bases and 3 bases, in that order; junction bases with no gene match: 9. The CDR3 consists of 14 residues. DNA for the CDR3: TGTGCCAGCGCCCAGGGGGGCGAGGACTATGGCTACACCTTC. Protein: CASAQGGEDYGYTF. The variable domain in full, completed from reference TRBV7-9 and TRBJ1-2, reads DTGVSQNPRHKITKRGQNVTFRCDPISEHNRLYWYRQTLGQGPEFLTYFQNEAQLEKSRLLSDRFSAERPKGSFSTLEIQRTEQGDSAMYLCASAQGGEDYGYTFGSGTRLTVV.

The chain is built from TRBV19 and TRBJ1-5; the D is unclear. CDR1 and CDR2 from the germline V gene are LNHDA and SQIVND (reference sequence). V lost 5 bases and J lost 9, with 17 bases in between. The CDR3 has 14 amino acids. The CDR3 sequence is CASSPSNGPPPQHF. CDR3 DNA sequence: TGTGCCAGTAGTCCGTCGAACGGCCCACCGCCCCAGCATTTT.

This chain connects TRBV27 to TRBJ2-2; 9 bases match TRBD2. Trimming at V came to 6 bases and at J to 8 bases, leaving 7 bases not matched to a gene. CDR3 size: 14 residues. Per germline, CDR1 MNHEY and CDR2 SMNVEV (reference sequence). DNA for the CDR3: TGTGCCAGCAGGCTGGGACTAGCCACGGGGGAGCTGTTTTTT. This encodes CASRLGLATGELFF.

This clonotype has a handful of counts. The chain couples TRBV7-9 to TRBJ1-5, with D perhaps matching TRBD1 (5 bases). The germline gives CDR1 SEHNR, CDR2 FQNEAQ (reference sequence). V was cut by 3 bases and J by 2 bases, with 11 bases left in between. There are 15 residues in the CDR3. The DNA for the CDR3 is TGTGCCAGCAGCTTCCAGGGAGGAGGCAATCAGCCCCAGCATTTT. Amino acids: CASSFQGGGNQPQHF.

There are a few counts of this clonotype. The rearrangement uses TRBV7-9 and TRBJ1-5; D not certain. Germline-derived CDR1 and CDR2 are SEHNR and FQNEAQ (reference sequence). CDR3 length: 15 amino acids. Trimming removed 5 bases at V and 6 bases at J, with 17 bases between. In DNA form, the CDR3 reads TGTGCCAGCAGCCAAAGACGGCATCTACGTCAGCCCCAGCATTTT. Translating it yields CASSQRRHLRQPQHF.

This clonotype was found once. The gene calls are TRBV6-1 and TRBJ2-4, with a possible D match to TRBD1 (6 bases). V lost 7 bases, J lost 6 bases, and 22 bases lay in between. CDR1 and CDR2 (germline): MNHNS, SASEGT. The CDR3 consists of 16 residues. CDR3 in DNA: TGTGCCAGCATCAGAAACAGGGACGTTGCTGGAAACATTCAGTACTTC. Amino acid sequence: CASIRNRDVAGNIQYF.

This chain uses TRBV7-6 with TRBJ1-5; D uncertain. V was cut by 1 base and J by 0 bases, with 10 bases left in between. CDR3 length equals 16 residues. Germline CDR1 is SGHVS and CDR2 is FNYEAQ. In DNA, the CDR3 is TGTGCCAGCAGCTTAGAGGCACCCTATAGCAATCAGCCCCAGCATTTT. Amino acid sequence: CASSLEAPYSNQPQHF.

This chain connects TRBV6-1 to TRBJ2-5, with D possibly matching TRBD2 (5 bases). The CDR3 is made up of 13 amino acids. V lost 8 bases to trimming and J lost 2 bases, with 12 bases between them. The germline gives CDR1 MNHNS, CDR2 SASEGT. The CDR3 bases are TGTGCCAGCGCACTGGGGAGTCAAGAGACCCAGTACTTC. This codes for CASALGSQETQYF.

V and J are TRBV21-1 and TRBJ1-5. TRBV21-1 is assigned pseudogene status. This CDR3 spans 14 amino acids. The CDR3 here is CASRAAEYNQPQHF. The CDR3 coding sequence is TGTGCCAGCAGAGCGGCGGAGTATAATCAGCCCCAGCATTTT.

This chain connects TRBV24-1 to TRBJ2-3, with TRBD1 matching over 8 bases. From germline, CDR1 is KGHDR and CDR2 SFDVKD. The junction had 1 base not matched to a gene; V was cut back by 6 bases and J by 0 bases. CDR3 length: 14 amino acids. CDR3 protein: CATSRTGSTDTQYF. As DNA, the CDR3 is TGTGCCACCAGTAGGACAGGGAGCACAGATACGCAGTATTTT.

V gene TRBV10-1 combines with J gene TRBJ1-2; D remains unclear. V lost 0 bases and J 6 bases, leaving 8 bases between the germline ends. Germline-derived CDR1 and CDR2 are WNHNN and SYGVQD (reference sequence). The CDR3 runs to 13 residues. The CDR3 spells CASSESRVDGYTF. CDR3 nucleotide sequence: TGCGCCAGCAGTGAGTCGAGGGTAGATGGCTACACCTTC.

The V call is TRBV19, the J call TRBJ1-2; 9 bases are shared with TRBD1. The CDR3 runs to 13 residues. Germline V gene lookup returns CDR1 LNHDA and CDR2 SQIVND (reference sequence). V was pared by 6 bases and J by 2 bases, with 1 base of the junction left unmatched. CDR3 nucleotides: TGTGCCAGTAGAGGACAGGGGAACTATGGCTACACCTTC. This codes for CASRGQGNYGYTF.

Comment on this clonotype: A junction boundary mismatches the germline segment, possibly from a read error. The chain employs TRBV27 and TRBJ1-6; TRBD1 matches 7 bases. This CDR3 has 15 residues. CDR1 is MNHEY, CDR2 SMNVEV, per germline (reference sequence). CDR3 nucleotide sequence: TGTGCCAGCAGTCTGGAAGGGGGCTATTATTCACCCCTCCACTTT. Encoded protein: CASSLEGGYYSPLHF.